Below are 15 T cell receptor beta chains sequenced from a single sample in a study of patients and donors after allogeneic stem cell transplantation. TCRdb fed the RT-PCR reads into MiXCR, producing one record per CDR3 protein. The sample lists 150,000 to 200,000 distinct CDR3 sequences; approximately 28% were seen once. The sequencing sample was made of blood, either unsorted or a sorted T cell fraction (not recorded which). These receptors all stem from a human donor who was either an allogeneic HSCT recipient or a stem cell or donor lymphocyte infusion donor (not recorded which). It is not recorded whose cells these are; they may come from a transplant donor.

The chain's CDR3 is CATSRDPGDEQYF. Here the CDR3 DNA reads TGTGCCACCAGCAGAGATCCGGGGGACGAGCAGTACTTC. The rearrangement links TRBV15 to TRBJ2-7, with D perhaps matching TRBD2 (6 bases). Trimming removed 0 bases from V and 5 bases from J, with 8 bases in between. The CDR3 loop spans 13 amino acids. From germline, CDR1 is LNHNV and CDR2 YYDKDF (reference sequence).

This clonotype was recorded many times. The chain links TRBV20-1 to TRBJ1-3; no definite D call. The CDR3 sequence is 14 residues long. Germline CDR1 is DFQATT and CDR2 is SNEGSKA (reference sequence). The V gene lost 0 bases and the J gene lost 0 bases, with 6 bases spanning the gap. The CDR3, as DNA: TGCAGTGCTAGAGATAATAACTCTGGAAACACCATATATTTT. It is translated as CSARDNNSGNTIYF.

With respect to this clonotype: The DNA is omitted, as the CDR3 cannot be located on it reliably, and the CDR3 follows TCRdb's listing. The chain combines TRBV27 with TRBJ1-5; TRBD1 is the table's D call and was not checked against the DNA. CDR1 and CDR2 (germline): MNHEY, SMNVEV (reference sequence). The CDR3 extends over 18 residues, inclusive of both ends. The CDR3 is CASSSSGQGIFSNQPQHF.

This clonotype has only a few counts. The V and J genes are TRBV15 and TRBJ1-5; 7 bases are shared with TRBD1. V gave up 1 base and J gave up 14 bases; unmatched junction bases: 5. The CDR3 is 12 amino acids. Germline CDR1 reads LNHNV; CDR2 reads YYDKDF (reference sequence). CDR3 in amino acids: CATSRVGGAKHF. For the CDR3, the DNA is TGTGCCACCAGCAGAGTAGGGGGCGCGAAGCATTTT.

The chain is built from TRBV28 and TRBJ1-3; D remains unclear. This CDR3 region has 14 residues. Germline CDR1 is MDHEN and CDR2 is SYDVKM. Trimming removed 4 bases at V and 8 bases at J, with 15 bases between. The CDR3 region has the DNA TGTGCCAGCAGTTCCGGGAGTCGGAGGGACACCATATATTTT. Protein sequence: CASSSGSRRDTIYF. The variable domain in full, completed from reference TRBV28 and TRBJ1-3, reads DVKVTQSSRYLVKRTGEKVFLECVQDMDHENMFWYRQDPGLGLRLIYFSYDVKMKEKGDIPEGYSVSREKKERFSLILESASTNQTSMYLCASSSGSRRDTIYFGEGSWLTVV.

This clonotype has ten or more counts. The chain uses TRBV20-1 and TRBJ1-2, with TRBD1 as a possible D gene (5 bases). Trimming removed 5 bases at V and 5 bases at J, with 6 bases between. The CDR3 totals 10 residues. CDR1 and CDR2 (germline): DFQATT, SNEGSKA (reference sequence). Written as DNA, the CDR3 is TGCAGTGCTCCAGGGTATGGCTACACCTTC. This encodes CSAPGYGYTF.

The V gene is TRBV12-3 or TRBV12-4, the J gene TRBJ2-5, with 8 bases lining up with TRBD1. This CDR3 region has 14 residues. The junction had 8 bases not matched to a gene; V was cut back by 5 bases and J by 6 bases. The CDR3 here is CASSPSTGVKTQYF. The CDR3 nucleotides are TGTGCCAGCAGTCCCTCGACAGGGGTAAAGACCCAGTACTTC.

Only a few counts were recorded for this clonotype. The chain has TRBV24-1 and TRBJ2-2; weak D call: TRBD1 (5 bases). The CDR3 is 14 amino acids. From germline, CDR1 is KGHDR and CDR2 SFDVKD. V was clipped by 10 bases and J by 2 bases, with 13 bases between them. The CDR3 DNA reads TGTGCCACTAACGGACACCATAACACCGGGGAGCTGTTTTTT. This encodes CATNGHHNTGELFF.

This clonotype was observed a handful of times. The V and J genes are TRBV5-1 and TRBJ2-3, with D perhaps matching TRBD2 (5 bases). The CDR3 length is 14 residues. Germline values: CDR1 SGHRS, CDR2 YFSETQ. The V end lost 2 bases, the J end lost 4 bases, and 11 bases lay between the germline ends. The CDR3 DNA sequence: TGCGCCAGCAGCTTCGAGAAGAGGGCAGATACGCAGTATTTT. Residues: CASSFEKRADTQYF.

This chain links TRBV2 with TRBJ2-1; 10 bases match TRBD2. Germline V gene lookup returns CDR1 SNHLY and CDR2 FYNNEI. Germline trimming cut 7 bases from V and 4 bases from J; bases unmatched to any gene: 10. The CDR3 contains 16 residues. The CDR3 is CASTQDGLAVYNEQFF. In DNA, the CDR3 is TGTGCCAGCACCCAAGACGGACTAGCGGTATACAATGAGCAGTTCTTC.

The chain joins TRBV25-1 to TRBJ2-1; the D gene is possibly TRBD1 (6 bases). The CDR3 contains 14 residues. Looked up from germline, CDR1 is MGHDK and CDR2 is SYGVNS. Trimming cost V 5 bases and J 6 bases, with 14 bases left between them. The CDR3, as DNA: TGTGCCAGCAGTTACAGGGCATTCAGCAATGAGCAGTTCTTC. It translates to CASSYRAFSNEQFF.

In its sample, this clonotype was seen a few times. This sequence joins TRBV28 and TRBJ2-5; D perhaps matches TRBD1 (6 bases). Germline V gene data show CDR1 as MDHEN and CDR2 as SYDVKM. The CDR3 runs 15 residues. V lost 3 bases to trimming and J lost 5 bases, with 16 bases between them. The CDR3 DNA is TGTGCCAGCAGTTTCTCAGGGGCTCTGGGGGAGACCCAGTACTTC. This codes for CASSFSGALGETQYF.

J is TRBJ2-3 and V is TRBV20-1, with TRBD2 matching 10 bases. From germline, CDR1 is DFQATT and CDR2 SNEGSKA (reference sequence). V dropped 3 bases and J dropped 7; count of bases not matched to a gene: 10. CDR3 length: 15 amino acids. The CDR3 nucleotides read TGCAGTGCTAGTTTAGCGGGAGGCTCCTCCTATACGCAGTATTTT. Encoded protein: CSASLAGGSSYTQYF.

This clonotype was observed a few times. The gene calls are TRBV6-5 and TRBJ2-5; 11 nucleotides line up with TRBD1. There are 15 residues in the CDR3. Trimming took 1 base from V and 5 from J; bases not matched to a gene: 3. Germline V gives CDR1 MNHEY, CDR2 SVGAGI. Written as DNA, the CDR3 is TGTGCCAGCAGTTACTGGGGACAGGGGGGTGAGACCCAGTACTTC. Amino acid sequence: CASSYWGQGGETQYF.

On this clonotype: The CDR3 carries no conserved terminal phenylalanine or tryptophan, so it likely arises from a read error. The chain has TRBV7-8 and TRBJ1-1; 12 bases are shared with TRBD1. The CDR3 is made up of 17 amino acids. Looked up from germline, CDR1 is SGHVS and CDR2 is FQNEAQ. Trimming cost V 0 bases and J 5 bases; bases outside gene matches: 7. The CDR3 is CASSLARGQGAGTEAFL. The DNA of the CDR3 is TGTGCCAGCAGCTTAGCCCGGGGACAGGGGGCTGGAACTGAAGCTTTCTTG.